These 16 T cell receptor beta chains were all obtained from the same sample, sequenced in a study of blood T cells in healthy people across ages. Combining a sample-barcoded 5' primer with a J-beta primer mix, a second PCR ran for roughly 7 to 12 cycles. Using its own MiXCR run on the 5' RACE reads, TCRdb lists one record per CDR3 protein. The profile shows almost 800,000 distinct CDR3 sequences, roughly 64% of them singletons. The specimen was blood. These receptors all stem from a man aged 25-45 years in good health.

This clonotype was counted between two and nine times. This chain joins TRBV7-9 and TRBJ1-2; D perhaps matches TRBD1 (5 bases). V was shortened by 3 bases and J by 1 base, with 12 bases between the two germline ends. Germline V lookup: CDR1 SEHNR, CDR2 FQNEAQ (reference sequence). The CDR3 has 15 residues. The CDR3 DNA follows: TGTGCCAGCAGCTTGGGGCAGTCCCTTAACTATGGCTACACCTTC. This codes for CASSLGQSLNYGYTF.

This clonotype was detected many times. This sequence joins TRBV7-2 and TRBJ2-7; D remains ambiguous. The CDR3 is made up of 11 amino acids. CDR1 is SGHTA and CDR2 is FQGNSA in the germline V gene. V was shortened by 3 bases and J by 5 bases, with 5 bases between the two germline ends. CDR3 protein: CASSFLDEQYF. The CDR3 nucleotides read TGTGCCAGCAGCTTTTTGGACGAGCAGTACTTC.

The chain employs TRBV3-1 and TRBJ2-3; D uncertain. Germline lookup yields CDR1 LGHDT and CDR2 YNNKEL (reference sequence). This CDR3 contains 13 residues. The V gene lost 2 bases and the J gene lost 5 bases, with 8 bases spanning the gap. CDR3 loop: CASSQRTEDTQYF. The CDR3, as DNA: TGTGCCAGCAGCCAAAGGACGGAAGATACGCAGTATTTT.

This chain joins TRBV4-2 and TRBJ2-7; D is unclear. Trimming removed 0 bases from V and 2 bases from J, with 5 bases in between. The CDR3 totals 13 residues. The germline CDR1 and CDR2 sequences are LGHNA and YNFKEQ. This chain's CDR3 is CASSQEPAYEQYF. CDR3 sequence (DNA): TGTGCCAGCAGCCAAGAACCTGCCTACGAGCAGTACTTC.

CDR3 sequence (DNA): TGTGCCAGCAGCTTGGGCTCTCGGGACCAAATCAATGAGCAGTTCTTC. Translated: CASSLGSRDQINEQFF. The V gene is TRBV5-5, the J gene TRBJ2-1, with D possibly called TRBD1 or TRBD2 (5 bases each). Trimming left V 0 bases short and J 6 bases short, with 16 bases between. Germline CDR1 is SGHKS and CDR2 is YYEKEE (reference sequence). The CDR3 is 16 amino acids. Supplemented by reference TRBV5-5 and TRBJ2-1, the full variable domain reads DAGVTQSPTHLIKTRGQQVTLRCSPISGHKSVSWYQQVLGQGPQFIFQYYEKEERGRGNFPDRFSARQFPNYSSELNVNALLLGDSALYLCASSLGSRDQINEQFFGPGTRLTVL.

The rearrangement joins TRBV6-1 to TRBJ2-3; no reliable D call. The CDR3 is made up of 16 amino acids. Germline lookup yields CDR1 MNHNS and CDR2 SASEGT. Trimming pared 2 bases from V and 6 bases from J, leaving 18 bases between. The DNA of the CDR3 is TGTGCCAGCAGTGAAAGGAAGAGGTCAGGTTTCGATACGCAGTATTTT. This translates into CASSERKRSGFDTQYF.

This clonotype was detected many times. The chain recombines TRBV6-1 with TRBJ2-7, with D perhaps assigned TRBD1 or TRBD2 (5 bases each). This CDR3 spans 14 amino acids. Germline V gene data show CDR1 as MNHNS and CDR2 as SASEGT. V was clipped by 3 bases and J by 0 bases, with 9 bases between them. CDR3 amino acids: CASSDEGPSYEQYF. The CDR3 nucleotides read TGTGCCAGCAGTGATGAGGGGCCCTCCTACGAGCAGTACTTC.

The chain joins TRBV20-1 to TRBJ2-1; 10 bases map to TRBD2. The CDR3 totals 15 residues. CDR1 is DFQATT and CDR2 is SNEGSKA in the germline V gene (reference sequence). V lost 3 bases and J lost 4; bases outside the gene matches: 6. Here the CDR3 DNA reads TGCAGTGCTAGGCCAATAGCGGGGGGTTACAATGAGCAGTTCTTC. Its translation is CSARPIAGGYNEQFF.

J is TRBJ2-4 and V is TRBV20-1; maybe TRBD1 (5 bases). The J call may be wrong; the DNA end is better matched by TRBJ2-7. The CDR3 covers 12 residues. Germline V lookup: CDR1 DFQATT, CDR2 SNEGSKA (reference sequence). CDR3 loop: CSAYIDSYEQYF. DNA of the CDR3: TGCAGTGCTTACATAGACAGCTACGAGCAGTACTTC.

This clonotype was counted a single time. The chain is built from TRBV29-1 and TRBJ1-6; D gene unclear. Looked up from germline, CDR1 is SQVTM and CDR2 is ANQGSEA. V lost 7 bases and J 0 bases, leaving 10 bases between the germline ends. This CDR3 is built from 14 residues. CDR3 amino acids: CSAAVSSYNSPLHF. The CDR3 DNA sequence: TGCAGCGCCGCCGTAAGCTCCTATAATTCACCCCTCCACTTT.

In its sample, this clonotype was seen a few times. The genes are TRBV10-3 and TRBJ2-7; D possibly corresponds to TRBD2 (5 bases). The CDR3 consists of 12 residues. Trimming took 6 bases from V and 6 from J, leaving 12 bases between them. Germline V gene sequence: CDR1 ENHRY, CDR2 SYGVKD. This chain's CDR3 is CAISGLGFEQYF. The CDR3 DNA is TGTGCCATCAGCGGACTCGGGTTCGAGCAGTACTTC.

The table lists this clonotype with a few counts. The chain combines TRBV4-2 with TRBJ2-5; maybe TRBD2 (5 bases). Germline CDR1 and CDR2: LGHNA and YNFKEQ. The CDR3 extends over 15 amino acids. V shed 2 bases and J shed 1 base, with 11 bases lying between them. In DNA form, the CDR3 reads TGTGCCAGCAGCCAAAACCCGGGATTCCAAGAGACCCAGTACTTC. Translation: CASSQNPGFQETQYF.

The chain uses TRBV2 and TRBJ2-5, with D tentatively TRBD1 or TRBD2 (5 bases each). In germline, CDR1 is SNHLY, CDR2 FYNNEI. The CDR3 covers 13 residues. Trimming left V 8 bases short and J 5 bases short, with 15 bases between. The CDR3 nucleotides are TGTGCCAGCGGCGCCCCCGGGGCTGAGACCCAGTACTTC. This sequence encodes CASGAPGAETQYF.

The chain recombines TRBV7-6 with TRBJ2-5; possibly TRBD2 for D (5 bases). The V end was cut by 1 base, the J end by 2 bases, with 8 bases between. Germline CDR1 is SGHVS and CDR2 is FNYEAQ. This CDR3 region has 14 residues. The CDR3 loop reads CASSLVPGQETQYF. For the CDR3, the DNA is TGTGCCAGCAGCTTAGTACCGGGACAAGAGACCCAGTACTTC.

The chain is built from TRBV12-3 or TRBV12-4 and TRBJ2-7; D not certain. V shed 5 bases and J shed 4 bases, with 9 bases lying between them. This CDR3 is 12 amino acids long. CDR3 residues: CASSPTDYEQYF. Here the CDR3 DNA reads TGTGCCAGCAGTCCCACAGATTACGAGCAGTACTTC.

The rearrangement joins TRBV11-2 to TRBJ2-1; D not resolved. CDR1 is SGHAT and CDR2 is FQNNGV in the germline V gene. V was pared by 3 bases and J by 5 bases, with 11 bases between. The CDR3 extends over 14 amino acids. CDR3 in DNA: TGTGCCAGCAGCTTTACCGGGCGGAACAATGAGCAGTTCTTC. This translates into CASSFTGRNNEQFF.